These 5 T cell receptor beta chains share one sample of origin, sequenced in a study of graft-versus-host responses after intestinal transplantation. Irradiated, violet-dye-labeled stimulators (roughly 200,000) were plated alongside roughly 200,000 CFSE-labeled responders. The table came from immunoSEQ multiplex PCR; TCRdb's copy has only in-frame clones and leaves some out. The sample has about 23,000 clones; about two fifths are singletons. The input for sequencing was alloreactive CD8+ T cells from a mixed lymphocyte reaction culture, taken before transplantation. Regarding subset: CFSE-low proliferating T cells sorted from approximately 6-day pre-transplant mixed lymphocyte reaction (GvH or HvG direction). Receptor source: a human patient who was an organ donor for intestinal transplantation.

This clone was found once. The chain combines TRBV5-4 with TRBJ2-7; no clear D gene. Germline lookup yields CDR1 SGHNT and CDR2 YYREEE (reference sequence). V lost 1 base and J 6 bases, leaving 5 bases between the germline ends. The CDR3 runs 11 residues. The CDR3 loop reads CASSLFGEQYF. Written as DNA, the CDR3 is TGTGCCAGCAGCTTGTTCGGCGAGCAGTACTTC.

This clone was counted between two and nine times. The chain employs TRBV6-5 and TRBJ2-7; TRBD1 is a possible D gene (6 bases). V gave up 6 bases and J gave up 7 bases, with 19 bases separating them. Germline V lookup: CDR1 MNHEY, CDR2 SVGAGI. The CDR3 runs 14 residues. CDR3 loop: CASRHDRQGWEQYF. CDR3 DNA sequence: TGTGCCAGCAGACACGACAGGCAGGGGTGGGAGCAGTACTTC.

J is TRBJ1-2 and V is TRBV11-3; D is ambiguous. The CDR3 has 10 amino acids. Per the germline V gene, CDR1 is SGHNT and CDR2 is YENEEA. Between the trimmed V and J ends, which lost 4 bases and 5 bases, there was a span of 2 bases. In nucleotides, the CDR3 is TGTGCCAGCAGCTCTTATGGCTACACCTTC. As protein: CASSSYGYTF.

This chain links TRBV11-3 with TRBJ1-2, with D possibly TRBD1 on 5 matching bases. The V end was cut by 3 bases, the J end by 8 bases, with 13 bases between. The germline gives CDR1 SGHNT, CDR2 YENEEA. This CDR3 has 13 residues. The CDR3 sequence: CASSLVGELGYTF. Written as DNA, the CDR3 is TGTGCCAGCAGCTTGGTGGGGGAATTAGGCTACACCTTC. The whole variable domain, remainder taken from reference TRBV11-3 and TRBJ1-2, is EAGVVQSPRYKIIEKKQPVAFWCNPISGHNTLYWYLQNLGQGPELLIRYENEEAVDDSQLPKDRFSAERLKGVDSTLKIQPAELGDSAVYLCASSLVGELGYTFGSGTRLTVV.

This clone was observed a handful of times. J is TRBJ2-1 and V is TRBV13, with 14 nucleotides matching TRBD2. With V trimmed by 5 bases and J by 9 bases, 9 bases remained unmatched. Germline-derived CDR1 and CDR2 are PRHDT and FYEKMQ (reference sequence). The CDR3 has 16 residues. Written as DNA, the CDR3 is TGTGCCAGCAGCGTGGGGACTAGCGGGAGAGAGCTTGAGCAGTTCTTC. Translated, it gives CASSVGTSGRELEQFF.